Below are 17 T cell receptor beta chains sequenced from a single sample in a study of T-cell memory formation after mild COVID-19. Using its own MiXCR run on the 5' RACE reads, TCRdb lists one record per CDR3 protein. Of 350,000 to 450,000 distinct CDR3 sequences in the sample, around 15% were seen once. Sequencing input: PBMCs or a T cell subset sorted from them (not recorded which). The receptors derive from a man between 18 and 29 years old who had mild COVID-19 (a few samples of this study predate the infection). Cell type and time point are not known.

The chain carries TRBV11-1 and TRBJ2-2; the D gene could be TRBD1 or TRBD2 (6 bases each). The V end was cut by 3 bases, the J end by 5 bases, with 16 bases between. Germline-derived CDR1 and CDR2 are SGHAT and FQDESV (reference sequence). There are 16 residues in the CDR3. CDR3 in amino acids: CASSLMGGDGTGELFF. The CDR3 region has the DNA TGTGCCAGCAGCTTGATGGGGGGCGACGGTACCGGGGAGCTGTTTTTT.

The rearrangement links TRBV3-1 to TRBJ2-3, with 8 bases identical to TRBD1. Unmatched junction bases numbered 4, after V lost 3 bases and J lost 5 bases. This CDR3 contains 14 residues. Germline lookup yields CDR1 LGHDT and CDR2 YNNKEL (reference sequence). The CDR3 bases are TGTGCCAGCAGCCACCCCACAGGGGGAGATACGCAGTATTTT. As protein: CASSHPTGGDTQYF.

The V gene is TRBV2, the J gene TRBJ2-2, with 7 bases lining up with TRBD1. J lost 3 bases, V lost 5 bases, and 3 bases had no gene match. Looked up from germline, CDR1 is SNHLY and CDR2 is FYNNEI. The CDR3 is 14 amino acids. The CDR3 sequence: CASSRDSHTGELFF. The CDR3 DNA reads as TGTGCCAGCAGTCGGGACAGTCACACCGGGGAGCTGTTTTTT.

The chain is built from TRBV5-6 and TRBJ2-4; a possible D gene is TRBD2 (5 bases). CDR1 is SGHDT and CDR2 is YYEEEE in the germline V gene. The length of the CDR3 is 14 residues. The ends were cut back, 2 bases at V and 6 bases at J, with 12 bases in the middle. This chain's CDR3 is CASSFGIGGNIQYF. As DNA, the CDR3 is TGTGCCAGCAGCTTCGGGATTGGAGGAAACATTCAGTACTTC.

The sample holds a few counts of this clonotype. This chain connects TRBV6-1 to TRBJ1-3; D call uncertain. Germline values: CDR1 MNHNS, CDR2 SASEGT. V was pared by 0 bases and J by 0 bases, with 9 bases between. The CDR3 sequence is 16 residues long. The CDR3 coding sequence is TGTGCCAGCAGTGAAGCGGCGGCCCGCTCTGGAAACACCATATATTTT. Residues: CASSEAAARSGNTIYF.

This chain uses TRBV29-1 with TRBJ2-6; D uncertain. Trimming pared 8 bases from V and 2 bases from J, leaving 16 bases between. The CDR3 runs 15 residues. Per germline, CDR1 SQVTM and CDR2 ANQGSEA. CDR3 amino acids: CSSGMGKTGANVLTF. CDR3 sequence (DNA): TGCAGCTCGGGTATGGGCAAGACTGGGGCCAACGTCCTGACTTTC.

This clonotype was picked up a small number of times. The chain is built from TRBV20-1 and TRBJ2-7; 11 nucleotides match TRBD1. Germline assignment: CDR1 DFQATT and CDR2 SNEGSKA (reference sequence). J gave up 4 bases and V 6 bases, and 5 bases lay outside the gene matches. The CDR3 is 13 residues long. The CDR3: CSATGTGGYEQYV. CDR3 in DNA: TGCAGTGCCACCGGGACAGGGGGATACGAGCAGTACGTC.

The V gene is TRBV5-4, the J gene TRBJ2-5; no reliable D call. The germline V gene encodes CDR1 SGHNT and CDR2 YYREEE (reference sequence). The V end lost 0 bases, the J end lost 3 bases, and 9 bases lay between the germline ends. This CDR3 has 14 amino acids. DNA of the CDR3: TGTGCCAGCAGCTTGGGTGGAGTAAAAGAGACCCAGTACTTC. Translation gives CASSLGGVKETQYF.

The chain uses TRBV4-1 and TRBJ1-5; 7 bases match TRBD1. CDR3 length equals 18 residues. From germline, CDR1 is MGHRA and CDR2 YSYEKL. J was trimmed by 4 bases and V by 4 bases; bases with no gene match: 16. Here the CDR3 DNA reads TGCGCCAGCAGCCGGGGGAAGGGGGCGGACCGGGGGAATCAGCCCCAGCATTTT. This encodes CASSRGKGADRGNQPQHF.

The J gene is TRBJ2-1, the V gene TRBV9; 8 bases fit TRBD2. The CDR3 length is 14 residues. The trim removed 6 bases at V and 9 bases at J, leaving 11 bases unmatched. In germline, CDR1 is SGDLS, CDR2 YYNGEE. The CDR3 DNA is TGTGCCAGCACCCTCTCCGGGACTAGAGGTGAGCAGTTCTTC. This translates into CASTLSGTRGEQFF.

This clonotype was detected only a few times. The V call is TRBV20-1, the J call TRBJ2-7, with a weak D call TRBD1 (5 bases). The V gene's germline CDR1 is DFQATT and CDR2 SNEGSKA (reference sequence). Trimming took 1 base from V and 9 from J, leaving 19 bases between them. The CDR3 runs 14 residues. The CDR3 DNA is TGCAGTGCTAGAGGACAGCATGAACTACGCGGGCAGTACTTC. This gives the protein CSARGQHELRGQYF.

This sequence joins TRBV12-3 or TRBV12-4 and TRBJ2-3; D may be TRBD1 (5 bases). This CDR3 region has 14 residues. V lost 6 bases, J lost 2 bases, and 12 bases lay in between. CDR3 in DNA: TGTGCCAGCAGACCCACAGGCTACACAGATACGCAGTATTTT. Its translation is CASRPTGYTDTQYF.

The chain has TRBV6-6 and TRBJ2-3; the D is unclear. V lost 5 bases and J lost 0, with 12 bases in between. The CDR3 covers 15 residues. CDR1 is MNHNY and CDR2 is SVGAGI in the germline V gene (reference sequence). CDR3 sequence (DNA): TGTGCCAGCAGTAACTACAAGGCTAGCACAGATACGCAGTATTTT. It translates to CASSNYKASTDTQYF.

This clonotype was picked up a small number of times. This chain's CDR3 is CSASVVSNQPQHF. CDR3 DNA sequence: TGCAGTGCTAGCGTCGTTAGCAATCAGCCCCAGCATTTT. The chain combines TRBV20-1 with TRBJ1-5, with D hard to call. Trimming took off 3 bases at V and 0 bases at J, with 6 bases between the two ends. The V gene's germline CDR1 is DFQATT and CDR2 SNEGSKA (reference sequence). This CDR3 region has 13 residues.

The CDR3 region is CASSLWTGGTEAFF. The CDR3 DNA is TGTGCCAGCAGCCTATGGACTGGGGGGACTGAAGCTTTCTTT. The chain carries TRBV7-2 and TRBJ1-1; TRBD1 is a possible D gene (5 bases). Per germline, CDR1 SGHTA and CDR2 FQGNSA. Trimming took off 5 bases at V and 5 bases at J, with 15 bases between the two ends. This CDR3 region has 14 residues.

The J gene is TRBJ2-3, the V gene TRBV4-2, with 14 positions matching TRBD2. With 0 bases clipped from V and 4 bases from J, the junction kept 3 bases outside the gene matches. The CDR3 consists of 17 residues. Germline V gene data show CDR1 as LGHNA and CDR2 as YNFKEQ. As DNA, the CDR3 is TGTGCCAGCAGCCAAGATCCGACTAGCGGGGGGGCAGATACGCAGTATTTT. It encodes CASSQDPTSGGADTQYF.

Ten or more counts support this clonotype. This rearrangement joins TRBV7-9 to TRBJ2-5; tentative D call: TRBD1 (6 bases). The CDR3 is 14 residues long. Germline-derived CDR1 and CDR2 are SEHNR and FQNEAQ (reference sequence). V was clipped by 4 bases and J by 4 bases, with 13 bases between them. The chain's CDR3 is CASSSRGGGETQYF. The CDR3 region has the DNA TGTGCCAGCAGCTCCAGGGGTGGTGGAGAGACCCAGTACTTC.